The present T cell receptor (beta chain) was sequenced within a study of blood T cell repertoires in COVID-19. Measured with immunoSEQ multiplex PCR; TCRdb has only the in-frame clones, and not every one. The data hold roughly 67,000 clones, with approximately 84% observed a single time. V was cut by 6 bases and J by 4 bases, with 12 bases left in between. There are 13 residues in the CDR3. Germline CDR1 is LNHDA and CDR2 is SQIVND (reference sequence). This receptor was taken from a man over 45 with active COVID-19. The source material was peripheral blood. The chain couples TRBV19 to TRBJ1-1; maybe TRBD1 (6 bases). CDR3 region: CASRNRETTEAFF. The CDR3 region has the DNA TGTGCCAGTAGAAACAGGGAGACCACTGAAGCTTTCTTT.